The 14 T cell receptor beta chains below all came from one sample that was sequenced in a study of response to subunit inactivated influenza vaccine (dated by TCRdb to 2016 to 2019). Libraries were made using RT-PCR. The data were produced on an Illumina HiSeq 2500. The public reads were reprocessed in TCRdb via fastp at Q25 and MiXCR, keeping in-frame beta chains. Each entry merges the rows of one CDR3 protein and shows their most common DNA and genes. This sample holds about 520,000 distinct CDR3 sequences; about 25% were observed only once. The ten biggest clones cover around 1.8% of the sample. Source: CD4+ T cells sorted from PBMCs, taken around 5 days after vaccination. These receptors were taken from a man aged 45-60 years who received an inactivated influenza vaccine. Donor details come from another sample of the same person, matched by shared clones.

The V and J genes are TRBV9 and TRBJ2-1; TRBD2 matches 12 bases. The CDR3 covers 14 residues. J gave up 5 bases and V 5 bases, and 2 bases lay outside the gene matches. Germline V lookup: CDR1 SGDLS, CDR2 YYNGEE. Written as DNA, the CDR3 is TGTGCCAGCAGTACTAGCGGGGGGAACAATGAGCAGTTCTTC. Protein: CASSTSGGNNEQFF.

The V and J genes are TRBV27 and TRBJ2-7; maybe TRBD1 (6 bases). The germline V gene has CDR1 MNHEY and CDR2 SMNVEV (reference sequence). The CDR3 length is 14 residues. V was cut by 1 base and J by 7 bases, with 14 bases left in between. CDR3 sequence (DNA): TGTGCCAGCAGTTTATTCGGACAGACGGAAGAGCAGTACTTC. It translates to CASSLFGQTEEQYF.

This clonotype appeared a few times. V is TRBV15 and J is TRBJ2-3; D may be TRBD1 (5 bases). V lost 5 bases to trimming and J lost 7 bases, with 13 bases between them. CDR3 length: 13 residues. Germline lookup yields CDR1 LNHNV and CDR2 YYDKDF (reference sequence). CDR3 protein: CATSQKGLHTQYF. The DNA for the CDR3 is TGTGCCACCAGCCAAAAGGGGCTACATACGCAGTATTTT.

This clonotype was counted a few times. The V call is TRBV4-2, the J call TRBJ2-2; 8 positions agree with TRBD2. Germline-derived CDR1 and CDR2 are LGHNA and YNFKEQ. J gave up 7 bases and V 0 bases, and 7 bases lay outside the gene matches. This CDR3 region has 16 residues. The CDR3 DNA sequence: TGTGCCAGCAGCCAAGATGGCGGGAGGTCAAACGGGGAGCTGTTTTTT. This encodes CASSQDGGRSNGELFF.

V usage is TRBV3-1 and J usage is TRBJ2-2; 8 bases line up with TRBD1. Germline CDR1 and CDR2: LGHDT and YNNKEL (reference sequence). The CDR3 runs to 14 residues. The V segment lost 5 bases and the J segment 4 bases; nucleotides outside the gene matches: 3. This CDR3 reads CASSSTGATGELFF. The CDR3 DNA sequence: TGTGCCAGCAGCTCGACAGGGGCCACCGGGGAGCTGTTTTTT.

This chain connects TRBV29-1 to TRBJ2-3; D is unclear. This CDR3 is built from 11 residues. Trimming stripped 4 bases from V and 3 bases from J, with 5 bases between. The germline V gene encodes CDR1 SQVTM and CDR2 ANQGSEA. CDR3 sequence reads: CSVAPTDTQYF. The CDR3 region has the DNA TGCAGCGTTGCCCCGACAGATACGCAGTATTTT.

This clonotype was detected many times. The chain recombines TRBV7-9 with TRBJ1-2; D is ambiguous. The CDR3 consists of 15 residues. Germline CDR1 and CDR2: SEHNR and FQNEAQ (reference sequence). Trimming left V 4 bases short and J 2 bases short, with 14 bases between. The CDR3 nucleotides read TGTGCCAGCAGCTCAATATCGGACGGAAACTATGGCTACACCTTC. This gives the protein CASSSISDGNYGYTF. Variable domain in full (rest from reference TRBV7-9 and TRBJ1-2): DTGVSQNPRHKITKRGQNVTFRCDPISEHNRLYWYRQTLGQGPEFLTYFQNEAQLEKSRLLSDRFSAERPKGSFSTLEIQRTEQGDSAMYLCASSSISDGNYGYTFGSGTRLTVV.

This clonotype occurred once. This chain uses TRBV20-1 with TRBJ2-5; D is possibly TRBD1 (6 bases). From germline, CDR1 is DFQATT and CDR2 SNEGSKA (reference sequence). The CDR3 has 14 residues. The germline V and J ends were trimmed by 5 bases and 5 bases, with 18 bases remaining between them. The CDR3 nucleotides read TGCAGTGCTGCTCATGGGTCGAGGGGGGAGACCCAGTACTTC. Its translation: CSAAHGSRGETQYF.

This clonotype was observed a few times. The genes are TRBV28 and TRBJ2-1, with D perhaps TRBD2 (5 bases). The CDR3 length is 15 residues. Trimming took off 6 bases at V and 0 bases at J, with 12 bases between the two ends. The germline V gene encodes CDR1 MDHEN and CDR2 SYDVKM. The CDR3 spells CASSPLAASYNEQFF. CDR3 nucleotide sequence: TGTGCCAGCAGCCCGCTAGCAGCCTCCTACAATGAGCAGTTCTTC.

This chain joins TRBV12-3 or TRBV12-4 and TRBJ2-7; 9 bases agree with TRBD1. This CDR3 region has 14 residues. V lost 5 bases to trimming and J lost 5 bases; unmatched junction nucleotides: 7. The CDR3 coding sequence is TGTGCCAGCAGTCATCGGGACAGGGAAGACGAGCAGTACTTC. Encoded protein: CASSHRDREDEQYF.

Only a few counts were recorded for this clonotype. The V gene is TRBV4-3, the J gene TRBJ1-6; D is perhaps TRBD1 (6 bases). The V end lost 0 bases, the J end lost 7 bases, and 10 bases lay between the germline ends. CDR3 size: 15 residues. Germline CDR1 is LGHNA and CDR2 is YSLEER. The CDR3 region is CASSQDSQGNSPLHF. CDR3 nucleotide sequence: TGCGCCAGCAGCCAAGATAGCCAGGGGAATTCACCCCTCCACTTT.

V gene TRBV7-3 combines with J gene TRBJ2-4; tentatively, D is TRBD1 (6 bases). Germline V gives CDR1 SGHTA, CDR2 FQGTGA. The CDR3 runs to 16 residues. V lost 1 base and J lost 5, with 15 bases in between. CDR3 loop: CASSLSGSGGQNIQYF. CDR3 bases: TGTGCCAGCAGCTTAAGTGGGAGTGGGGGCCAAAACATTCAGTACTTC.

In its sample, this clonotype was seen a few times. J is TRBJ2-3 and V is TRBV6-5; the match to TRBD2 covers 15 bases. The junction had 2 bases not matched to a gene; V was cut back by 0 bases and J by 1 base. The germline gives CDR1 MNHEY, CDR2 SVGAGI. This CDR3 contains 18 residues. CDR3 in amino acids: CASSYSGLAGGGTDTQYF. The CDR3 region has the DNA TGTGCCAGCAGTTACTCGGGACTAGCGGGAGGAGGCACAGATACGCAGTATTTT.

The chain carries TRBV5-6 and TRBJ1-1; a weak D match, TRBD1 (6 bases). The CDR3 runs 18 residues. The germline V and J ends were trimmed by 2 bases and 2 bases, with 22 bases remaining between them. Per germline, CDR1 SGHDT and CDR2 YYEEEE. Written as DNA, the CDR3 is TGTGCCAGCAGCTTTTCCTTCAGGGGTACTAGATCCAACACTGAAGCTTTCTTT. Translated: CASSFSFRGTRSNTEAFF.